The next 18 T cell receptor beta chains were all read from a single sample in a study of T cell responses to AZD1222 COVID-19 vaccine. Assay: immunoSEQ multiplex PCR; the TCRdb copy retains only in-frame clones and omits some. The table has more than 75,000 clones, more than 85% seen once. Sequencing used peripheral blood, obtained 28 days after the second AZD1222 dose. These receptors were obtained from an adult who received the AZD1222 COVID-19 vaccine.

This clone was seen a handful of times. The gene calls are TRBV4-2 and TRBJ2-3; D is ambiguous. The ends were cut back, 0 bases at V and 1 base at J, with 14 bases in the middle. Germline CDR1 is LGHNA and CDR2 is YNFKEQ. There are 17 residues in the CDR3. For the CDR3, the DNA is TGTGCCAGCAGCCAAGAGGAAGCGCTTACTGGCACAGATACGCAGTATTTT. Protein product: CASSQEEALTGTDTQYF.

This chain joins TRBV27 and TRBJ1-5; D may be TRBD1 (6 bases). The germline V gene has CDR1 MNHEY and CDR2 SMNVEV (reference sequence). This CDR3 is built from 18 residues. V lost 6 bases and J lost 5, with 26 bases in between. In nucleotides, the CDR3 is TGTGCCAGCAGCCCGGTCGGCAGGGGCTCGTTGAGTCATCAGCCCCAGCATTTT. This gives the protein CASSPVGRGSLSHQPQHF.

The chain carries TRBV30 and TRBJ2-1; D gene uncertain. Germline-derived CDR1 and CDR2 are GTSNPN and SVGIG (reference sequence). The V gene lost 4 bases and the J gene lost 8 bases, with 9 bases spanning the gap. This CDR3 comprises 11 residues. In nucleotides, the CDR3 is TGTGCCTGGAACGAAGGCGATGAGCAGTTCTTC. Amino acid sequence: CAWNEGDEQFF. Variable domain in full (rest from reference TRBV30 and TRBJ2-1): SQTIHQWPATLVQPVGSPLSLECTVEGTSNPNLYWYRQAAGRGLQLLFYSVGIGQISSEVPQNLSASRPQDRQFILSSKKLLLSDSGFYLCAWNEGDEQFFGPGTRLTVL.

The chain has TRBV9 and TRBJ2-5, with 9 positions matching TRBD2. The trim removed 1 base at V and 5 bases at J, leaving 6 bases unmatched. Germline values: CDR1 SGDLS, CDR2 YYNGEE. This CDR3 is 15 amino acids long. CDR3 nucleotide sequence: TGTGCCAGCAGCGTAATCCCGCGGGAGGGGGAGACCCAGTACTTC. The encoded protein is CASSVIPREGETQYF.

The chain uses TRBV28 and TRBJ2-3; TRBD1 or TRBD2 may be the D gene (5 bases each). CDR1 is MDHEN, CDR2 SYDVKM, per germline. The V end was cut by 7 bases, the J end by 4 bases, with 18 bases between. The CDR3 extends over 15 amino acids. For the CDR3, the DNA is TGTGCCAGCACGTCCCCGGCAGGGCGGGCAGATACGCAGTATTTT. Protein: CASTSPAGRADTQYF.

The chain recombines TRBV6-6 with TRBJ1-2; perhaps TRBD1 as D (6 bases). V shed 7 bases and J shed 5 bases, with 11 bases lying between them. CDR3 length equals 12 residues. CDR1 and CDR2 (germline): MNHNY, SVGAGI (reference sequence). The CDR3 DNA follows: TGTGCCAGCAAACAGGGTTTGTATGGCTACACCTTC. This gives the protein CASKQGLYGYTF.

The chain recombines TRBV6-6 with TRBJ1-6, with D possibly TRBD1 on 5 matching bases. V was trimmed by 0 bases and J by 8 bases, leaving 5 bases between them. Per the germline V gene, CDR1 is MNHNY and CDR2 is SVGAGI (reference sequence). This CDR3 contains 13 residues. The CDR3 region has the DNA TGTGCCAGCAGTTACTCGACAGATTCACCCCTCCACTTT. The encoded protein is CASSYSTDSPLHF.

CDR3 loop: CASRDLVSNEQFF. The DNA for the CDR3 is TGTGCCAGCAGGGACCTTGTTTCCAATGAGCAGTTCTTC. The chain is built from TRBV27 and TRBJ2-1; D not certain. V dropped 6 bases and J dropped 6 bases, with 12 bases sitting between them. There are 13 residues in the CDR3. Looked up from germline, CDR1 is MNHEY and CDR2 is SMNVEV (reference sequence).

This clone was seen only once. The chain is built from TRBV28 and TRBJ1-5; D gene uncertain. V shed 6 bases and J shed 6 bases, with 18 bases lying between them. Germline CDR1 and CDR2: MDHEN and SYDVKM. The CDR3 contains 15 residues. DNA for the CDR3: TGTGCCAGCAGCTCTTGGGAGGATCCCCCTCAGCCCCAGCATTTT. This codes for CASSSWEDPPQPQHF.

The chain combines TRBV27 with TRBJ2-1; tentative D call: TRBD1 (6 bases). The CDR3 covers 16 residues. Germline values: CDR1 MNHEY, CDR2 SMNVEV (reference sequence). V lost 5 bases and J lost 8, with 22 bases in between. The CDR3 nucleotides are TGTGCCAGCAGTCACGGTCAGGGGAGAGTTGTTTATGAGCAGTTCTTC. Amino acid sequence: CASSHGQGRVVYEQFF.

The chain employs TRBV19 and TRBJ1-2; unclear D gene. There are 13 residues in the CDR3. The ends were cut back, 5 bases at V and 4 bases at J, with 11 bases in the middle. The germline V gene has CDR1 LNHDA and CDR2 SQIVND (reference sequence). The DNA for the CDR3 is TGTGCCAGTAGTCCCGGGTTTAGCTATGGCTACACCTTC. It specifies CASSPGFSYGYTF.

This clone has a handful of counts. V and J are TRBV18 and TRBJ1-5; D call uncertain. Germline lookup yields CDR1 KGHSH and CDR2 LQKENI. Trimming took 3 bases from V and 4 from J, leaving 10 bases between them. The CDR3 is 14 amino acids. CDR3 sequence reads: CASSPVETNQPQHF. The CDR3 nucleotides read TGTGCCAGCTCACCGGTGGAGACTAATCAGCCCCAGCATTTT.

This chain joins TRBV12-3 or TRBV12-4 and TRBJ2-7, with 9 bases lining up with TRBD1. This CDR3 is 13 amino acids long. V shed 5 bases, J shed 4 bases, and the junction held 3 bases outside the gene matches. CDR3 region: CASSLGTGYEQYF. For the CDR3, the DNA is TGTGCCAGCAGTCTAGGGACAGGGTACGAGCAGTACTTC.

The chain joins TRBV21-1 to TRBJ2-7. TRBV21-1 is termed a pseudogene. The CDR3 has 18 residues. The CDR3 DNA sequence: TGTGCCAGCAGCAGAATCCGAAGAAGTGGGCGGAACGCCTACGAGCAGTACTTC. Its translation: CASSRIRRSGRNAYEQYF.

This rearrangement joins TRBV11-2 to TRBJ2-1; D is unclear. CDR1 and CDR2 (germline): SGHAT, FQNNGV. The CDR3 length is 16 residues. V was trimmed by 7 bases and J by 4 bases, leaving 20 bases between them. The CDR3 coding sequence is TGTGCCAGCACCCCCTCAGGCGGCGTTACTTACAATGAGCAGTTCTTC. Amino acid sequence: CASTPSGGVTYNEQFF.

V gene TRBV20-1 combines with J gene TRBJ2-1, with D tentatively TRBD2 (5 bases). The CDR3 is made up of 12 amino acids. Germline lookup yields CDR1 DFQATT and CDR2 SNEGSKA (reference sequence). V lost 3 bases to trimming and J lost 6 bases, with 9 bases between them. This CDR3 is CSASLAPNEQFF. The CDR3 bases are TGCAGTGCTAGTCTAGCCCCCAATGAGCAGTTCTTC.

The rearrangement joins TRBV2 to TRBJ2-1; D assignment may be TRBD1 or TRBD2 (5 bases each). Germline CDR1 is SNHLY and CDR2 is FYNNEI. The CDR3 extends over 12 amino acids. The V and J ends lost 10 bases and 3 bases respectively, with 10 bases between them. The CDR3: CATGGGYNEQFF. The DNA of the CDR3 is TGTGCCACCGGTGGGGGCTACAATGAGCAGTTCTTC.

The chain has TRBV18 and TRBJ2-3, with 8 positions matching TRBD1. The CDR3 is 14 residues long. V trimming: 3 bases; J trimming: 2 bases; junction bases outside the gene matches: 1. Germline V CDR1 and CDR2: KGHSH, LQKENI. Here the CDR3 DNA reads TGTGCCAGCTCACCGGGACAGGTCACAGATACGCAGTATTTT. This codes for CASSPGQVTDTQYF.